The 28 T cell receptor beta chains given below trace back to one sample, sequenced in a study of OX40 agonist ivuxolimab in advanced cancers. Profiling relied on immunoSEQ multiplex PCR, and the TCRdb table lists in-frame clones only, not all of them. The table records about 50,000 clones, 90% to 95% of them present only once. The starting material was CD4+ or CD8+ T cells sorted from blood, obtained in a trial of the OX40 agonist ivuxolimab. The receptors derive from an adult with an advanced solid tumor such as melanoma, head and neck, liver or kidney cancer.

A few counts support this clone. This rearrangement joins TRBV5-1 to TRBJ1-4; D may be TRBD1 (6 bases). This CDR3 comprises 14 residues. The V end lost 3 bases, the J end lost 7 bases, and 13 bases lay between the germline ends. The germline V gene has CDR1 SGHRS and CDR2 YFSETQ. Here the CDR3 reads CASSSRGAGEKLFF. CDR3 DNA: TGCGCCAGCAGCTCAAGGGGGGCTGGTGAAAAACTGTTTTTT.

The chain uses TRBV4-1 and TRBJ2-7; D is possibly TRBD2 (5 bases). The length of the CDR3 is 14 residues. CDR1 and CDR2 from the germline V gene are MGHRA and YSYEKL. V was trimmed by 0 bases and J by 2 bases, leaving 8 bases between them. The CDR3: CASSQDWETYEQYF. CDR3 in DNA: TGCGCCAGCAGCCAAGACTGGGAGACCTACGAGCAGTACTTC.

Here the CDR3 reads CASSLRGSTNYGYTF. The CDR3 nucleotides are TGTGCCAGCAGTCTCCGGGGGTCAACTAACTATGGCTACACCTTC. The chain couples TRBV9 to TRBJ1-2; weak D call: TRBD1 (5 bases). The germline V gene encodes CDR1 SGDLS and CDR2 YYNGEE. The CDR3 is made up of 15 amino acids. Trimming cost V 5 bases and J 0 bases, with 14 bases left between them. Variable domain in full (rest from reference TRBV9 and TRBJ1-2): DSGVTQTPKHLITATGQRVTLRCSPRSGDLSVYWYQQSLDQGLQFLIQYYNGEERAKGNILERFSAQQFPDLHSELNLSSLELGDSALYFCASSLRGSTNYGYTFGSGTRLTVV.

The rearrangement uses TRBV27 and TRBJ1-1, with D unclear. From germline, CDR1 is MNHEY and CDR2 SMNVEV (reference sequence). V was pared by 1 base and J by 0 bases, with 3 bases between. The CDR3 is 13 amino acids. The CDR3 here is CASSLYVNTEAFF. The CDR3 region has the DNA TGTGCCAGCAGTTTATATGTGAACACTGAAGCTTTCTTT.

This sequence joins TRBV27 and TRBJ2-1; TRBD2 agrees at 8 bases. The germline V gene has CDR1 MNHEY and CDR2 SMNVEV (reference sequence). V gave up 2 bases and J gave up 5 bases; unmatched junction bases: 5. The CDR3 is 15 residues long. The CDR3 here is CASSLLREGHNEQFF. The CDR3 nucleotides are TGTGCCAGCAGTTTACTCCGGGAGGGCCACAATGAGCAGTTCTTC.

This clone occurred once. CDR3 sequence reads: CASSTPGHNEQFF. For the CDR3, the DNA is TGTGCCAGCAGCACCCCGGGTCACAATGAGCAGTTCTTC. The chain uses TRBV9 and TRBJ2-1, with no clear D. This CDR3 has 13 amino acids. Germline CDR1 is SGDLS and CDR2 is YYNGEE. V was cut by 4 bases and J by 5 bases, with 10 bases left in between.

The genes are TRBV7-6 and TRBJ2-7; 8 bases fit TRBD2. The V segment lost 5 bases and the J segment 2 bases; nucleotides outside the gene matches: 11. Germline V CDR1 and CDR2: SGHVS, FNYEAQ. There are 16 residues in the CDR3. The CDR3 bases are TGTGCCAGCAGCCCCACCGGGACTAGTCCCACCTACGAGCAGTACTTC. Protein: CASSPTGTSPTYEQYF.

The chain has TRBV4-1 and TRBJ2-1; D gene unclear. CDR1 and CDR2 (germline): MGHRA, YSYEKL. V was trimmed by 0 bases and J by 8 bases, leaving 14 bases between them. This CDR3 is 15 amino acids long. CDR3 in amino acids: CASSQDEVGFDEQFF. CDR3 coding DNA: TGCGCCAGCAGCCAAGATGAGGTAGGGTTTGATGAGCAGTTCTTC.

This rearrangement joins TRBV7-9 to TRBJ1-1; the D gene is possibly TRBD1 (5 bases). Germline values: CDR1 SEHNR, CDR2 FQNEAQ (reference sequence). The germline V and J ends were trimmed by 5 bases and 1 base, with 8 bases remaining between them. The CDR3 spans 13 residues. The CDR3 spells CASSLGQNTEAFF. CDR3 nucleotide sequence: TGTGCCAGCAGCCTTGGACAGAACACTGAAGCTTTCTTT. The full variable domain, in which reference TRBV7-9 and TRBJ1-1 provide the parts outside the CDR3, is DTGVSQNPRHKITKRGQNVTFRCDPISEHNRLYWYRQTLGQGPEFLTYFQNEAQLEKSRLLSDRFSAERPKGSFSTLEIQRTEQGDSAMYLCASSLGQNTEAFFGQGTRLTVV.

This chain connects TRBV7-6 to TRBJ2-7; D might be TRBD1 or TRBD2, each matching 5 bases. Trimming left V 3 bases short and J 0 bases short, with 21 bases between. CDR3 length: 18 amino acids. Germline V lookup: CDR1 SGHVS, CDR2 FNYEAQ. The CDR3 loop is CASSFRPHGAPGSYEQYF. CDR3 DNA sequence: TGTGCCAGCAGCTTCCGCCCCCACGGGGCGCCGGGCTCCTACGAGCAGTACTTC.

The rearrangement links TRBV9 to TRBJ2-1, with D uncertain. CDR3 length: 15 amino acids. Trimming shortened V by 4 bases and J by 4 bases, and 15 bases separated the two germline ends. Germline V gives CDR1 SGDLS, CDR2 YYNGEE. CDR3 bases: TGTGCCAGCAGCCCCTCGTGGAGCCCTTACAATGAGCAGTTCTTC. It specifies CASSPSWSPYNEQFF.

The V gene is TRBV27, the J gene TRBJ2-2, with D uncertain. Per the germline V gene, CDR1 is MNHEY and CDR2 is SMNVEV (reference sequence). The CDR3 extends over 12 amino acids. Trimming left V 7 bases short and J 3 bases short, with 6 bases between. The chain's CDR3 is CASTGYTGELFF. The CDR3 DNA follows: TGTGCCAGCACCGGATACACCGGGGAGCTGTTTTTT.

This clone was counted many times. The genes are TRBV6-1 and TRBJ2-1; no clear D gene. CDR1 MNHNS and CDR2 SASEGT come from the germline V gene. CDR3 size: 13 residues. The germline V and J ends were trimmed by 5 bases and 7 bases, with 12 bases remaining between them. CDR3 loop: CASSLLPRNEQFF. As DNA, the CDR3 is TGTGCCAGCAGTTTGTTACCTAGGAATGAGCAGTTCTTC.

This chain links TRBV28 with TRBJ2-3, with D uncertain. The CDR3 consists of 14 residues. The V end lost 5 bases, the J end lost 1 base, and 10 bases lay between the germline ends. Germline-derived CDR1 and CDR2 are MDHEN and SYDVKM. The CDR3 protein is CASSHPSRTDTQYF. As DNA, the CDR3 is TGTGCCAGCAGTCACCCCAGCCGCACAGATACGCAGTATTTT. The full variable domain, rest sourced from reference TRBV28 and TRBJ2-3, is DVKVTQSSRYLVKRTGEKVFLECVQDMDHENMFWYRQDPGLGLRLIYFSYDVKMKEKGDIPEGYSVSREKKERFSLILESASTNQTSMYLCASSHPSRTDTQYFGPGTRLTVL.

This chain links TRBV9 with TRBJ1-2; D gene unclear. The CDR3 length is 15 residues. Germline CDR1 and CDR2: SGDLS and YYNGEE. V was cut by 0 bases and J by 3 bases, with 12 bases left in between. The CDR3 spells CASSVADKVDYGYTF. In DNA form, the CDR3 reads TGTGCCAGCAGCGTAGCGGATAAGGTGGACTATGGCTACACCTTC.

The genes are TRBV7-9 and TRBJ1-3; D is unresolved. The CDR3 is made up of 12 amino acids. Trimming took off 2 bases at V and 8 bases at J, with 7 bases between the two ends. Germline loops: CDR1 SEHNR, CDR2 FQNEAQ (reference sequence). CDR3 bases: TGTGCCAGCAGCTTATTCATGGACACCATATATTTT. This translates into CASSLFMDTIYF.

This chain links TRBV5-4 with TRBJ2-7; the D gene is possibly TRBD1 (6 bases). CDR3 length equals 15 residues. Germline assignment: CDR1 SGHNT and CDR2 YYREEE (reference sequence). Trimming took off 2 bases at V and 4 bases at J, with 16 bases between the two ends. Here the CDR3 reads CASSFRTLGGYEQYF. In DNA, the CDR3 is TGTGCCAGCAGCTTCAGAACCCTAGGGGGTTACGAGCAGTACTTC.

This chain joins TRBV5-4 and TRBJ2-5; 11 bases align to TRBD2. CDR1 is SGHNT, CDR2 YYREEE, per germline (reference sequence). This CDR3 comprises 16 residues. V lost 3 bases and J lost 0; bases outside the gene matches: 4. The CDR3 reads CASSWLAGGDQETQYF. CDR3 nucleotide sequence: TGTGCCAGCAGCTGGTTAGCGGGAGGGGACCAAGAGACCCAGTACTTC.

This sequence joins TRBV5-1 and TRBJ2-7; D possibly corresponds to TRBD1 (5 bases). Germline V gene lookup returns CDR1 SGHRS and CDR2 YFSETQ. The V end lost 7 bases, the J end lost 0 bases, and 11 bases lay between the germline ends. This CDR3 is 13 amino acids long. The CDR3: CASSERGSYEQYF. The CDR3 DNA reads TGCGCCAGCTCCGAAAGGGGCTCCTACGAGCAGTACTTC.

The chain recombines TRBV4-3 with TRBJ2-1; D not resolved. The CDR3 covers 14 residues. CDR1 LGHNA and CDR2 YSLEER come from the germline V gene. V lost 5 bases, J lost 1 base, and 9 bases lay in between. The CDR3 sequence: CASSSRMSYNEQFF. Here the CDR3 DNA reads TGCGCCAGCAGCTCCAGAATGTCCTACAATGAGCAGTTCTTC.

This chain connects TRBV9 to TRBJ2-7; TRBD1 matches at 7 bases. The CDR3 is made up of 14 amino acids. The J segment lost 3 bases and the V segment lost 0 bases, leaving 3 bases of the junction unmatched. CDR1 SGDLS and CDR2 YYNGEE come from the germline V gene. The DNA of the CDR3 is TGTGCCAGCAGCGTAGGGGGGACAGACTACGAGCAGTACTTC. It translates to CASSVGGTDYEQYF.

The genes are TRBV11-2 and TRBJ2-5; 9 nucleotides align to TRBD2. The J call may be mistaken, given a closer DNA end match to TRBJ2-7. This CDR3 comprises 15 residues. The germline V gene encodes CDR1 SGHAT and CDR2 FQNNGV. CDR3 residues: CASSVYSGRGYEQYF. The CDR3 DNA is TGTGCCAGCAGCGTTTATAGCGGGAGAGGGTACGAGCAGTACTTC.

The count of this clone is one. J is TRBJ2-1 and V is TRBV4-3; no reliable D call. With 4 bases removed from V and 0 bases from J, the gap between germline ends came to 19 bases. Germline CDR1 is LGHNA and CDR2 is YSLEER. The CDR3 is 18 residues long. CDR3 protein: CASSLTTVRQSSYNEQFF. CDR3 DNA sequence: TGCGCCAGCAGCCTAACCACCGTCAGGCAGAGCTCCTACAATGAGCAGTTCTTC.

This clone qualifies as medium-sized. The chain is built from TRBV10-2 and TRBJ1-5, with D possibly TRBD1 on 6 matching bases. Germline CDR1 reads WSHSY; CDR2 reads SAAADI. The germline V and J ends were trimmed by 6 bases and 3 bases, with 18 bases remaining between them. The CDR3 spans 16 residues. Here the CDR3 reads CASSHPPTGFNQPQHF. The CDR3 nucleotides are TGCGCCAGCAGCCACCCCCCGACAGGTTTCAATCAGCCCCAGCATTTT.

The rearrangement uses TRBV5-8 and TRBJ2-7, with 9 bases identical to TRBD1. V was pared by 1 base and J by 11 bases, with 10 bases of the junction left unmatched. The germline gives CDR1 SGHTS, CDR2 YDEGEE. The CDR3 spans 14 residues. Here the CDR3 DNA reads TGTGCCAGCAGCTTGATAATCGGACAGGGGTCGGAGTACTTC. This translates into CASSLIIGQGSEYF.

This chain links TRBV28 with TRBJ1-2, with 8 bases that match TRBD1. In germline, CDR1 is MDHEN, CDR2 SYDVKM. Trimming took 6 bases from V and 3 from J; bases not matched to a gene: 9. The CDR3 spans 15 residues. This CDR3 reads CASRSGQGGYYGYTF. DNA for the CDR3: TGTGCCAGCAGATCCGGACAGGGTGGATACTATGGCTACACCTTC.

This rearrangement joins TRBV5-8 to TRBJ2-3, with 7 positions matching TRBD2. The CDR3 has 17 residues. Germline CDR1 reads SGHTS; CDR2 reads YDEGEE. The V and J ends lost 2 bases and 3 bases, in that order; junction bases with no gene match: 12. CDR3 loop: CASSFLSAGVGTDTQYF. DNA of the CDR3: TGTGCCAGCAGCTTCCTAAGTGCGGGAGTAGGTACAGATACGCAGTATTTT.

V gene TRBV9 combines with J gene TRBJ2-3, with a tentative D call TRBD1 (6 bases). This CDR3 is 16 amino acids long. Germline-derived CDR1 and CDR2 are SGDLS and YYNGEE. V gave up 0 bases and J gave up 3 bases, with 14 bases separating them. CDR3 in amino acids: CASSVAGTKNTDTQYF. The CDR3 DNA reads as TGTGCCAGCAGCGTAGCTGGGACAAAAAATACAGATACGCAGTATTTT. The full variable domain, with the rest looked up from reference TRBV9 and TRBJ2-3, is DSGVTQTPKHLITATGQRVTLRCSPRSGDLSVYWYQQSLDQGLQFLIQYYNGEERAKGNILERFSAQQFPDLHSELNLSSLELGDSALYFCASSVAGTKNTDTQYFGPGTRLTVL.